This T cell receptor beta chain was found in a study of cytomegalovirus exposure and HLA in healthy donors. After removal of 2 bases from V and 3 bases from J, the junction contained 6 bases not matched to a gene. Germline V gives CDR1 KGHSH, CDR2 LQKENI. This CDR3 comprises 15 residues. Use of 60 Vbeta and 13 Jbeta primers characterized the PCR. Data came from immunoSEQ multiplex PCR; TCRdb stores just in-frame clones and leaves some out. The sample has about 160,000 clones, roughly 80% seen once. Sequencing was done on a sample of PBMCs. The chain links TRBV18 to TRBJ2-7; 8 bases are a match to TRBD2. This clonotype was sampled from a woman aged 25 to 45 in good health and CMV-seropositive. For the CDR3, the DNA is TGTGCCAGCTCACCAGGGGGGACTAGAGACTACGAGCAGTACTTC. Residues: CASSPGGTRDYEQYF.